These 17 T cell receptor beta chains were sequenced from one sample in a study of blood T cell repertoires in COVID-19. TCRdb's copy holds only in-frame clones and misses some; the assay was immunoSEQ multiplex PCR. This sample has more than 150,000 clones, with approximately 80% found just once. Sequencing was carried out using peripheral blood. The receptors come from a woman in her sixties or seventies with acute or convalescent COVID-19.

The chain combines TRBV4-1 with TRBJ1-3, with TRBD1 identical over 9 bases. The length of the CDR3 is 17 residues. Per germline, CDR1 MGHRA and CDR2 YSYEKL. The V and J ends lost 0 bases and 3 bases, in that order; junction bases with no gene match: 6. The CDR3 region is CASSQESGQGFGNTIYF. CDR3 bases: TGCGCCAGCAGCCAAGAATCGGGACAGGGATTTGGAAACACCATATATTTT.

This CDR3 is CASSVLGQGVEEQYF. CDR3 nucleotide sequence: TGTGCCAGCAGCGTACTAGGACAGGGTGTAGAGGAGCAGTACTTC. The chain joins TRBV28 to TRBJ2-7; 8 bases map to TRBD1. With V trimmed by 6 bases and J by 7 bases, 14 bases remained unmatched. The CDR3 totals 15 residues. The germline V gene encodes CDR1 MDHEN and CDR2 SYDVKM.

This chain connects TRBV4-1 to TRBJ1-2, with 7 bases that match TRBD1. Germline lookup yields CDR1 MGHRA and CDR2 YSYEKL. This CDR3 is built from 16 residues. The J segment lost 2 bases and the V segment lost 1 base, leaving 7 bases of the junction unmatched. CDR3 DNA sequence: TGCGCCAGCAGCCAAGGGACAGGTGAACTCAACTATGGCTACACCTTC. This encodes CASSQGTGELNYGYTF.

CDR3 protein: CASGPRLEVTQYF. The CDR3, as DNA: TGTGCTAGTGGCCCTCGACTAGAAGTGACCCAGTACTTC. J is TRBJ2-5 and V is TRBV12-5, with D maybe TRBD2 (6 bases). Looked up from germline, CDR1 is LGHNT and CDR2 is FRNRAP. The CDR3 contains 13 residues. V lost 6 bases and J lost 7, with 15 bases in between.

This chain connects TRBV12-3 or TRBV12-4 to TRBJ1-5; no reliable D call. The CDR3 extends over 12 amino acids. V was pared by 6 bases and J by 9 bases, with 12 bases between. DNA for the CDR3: TGTGCCAGCAGGATCAGCGCCGGGCCCCAGCATTTT. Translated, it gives CASRISAGPQHF.

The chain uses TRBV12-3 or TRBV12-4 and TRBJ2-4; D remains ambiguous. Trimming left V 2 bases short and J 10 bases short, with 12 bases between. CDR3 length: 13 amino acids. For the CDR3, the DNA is TGTGCCAGCAGTTTATCGTATGGCCCGATTCAGTACTTC. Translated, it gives CASSLSYGPIQYF.

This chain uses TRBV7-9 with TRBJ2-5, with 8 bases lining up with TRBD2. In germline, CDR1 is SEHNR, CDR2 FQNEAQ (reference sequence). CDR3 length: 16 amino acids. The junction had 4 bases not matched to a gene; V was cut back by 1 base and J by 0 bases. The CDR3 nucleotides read TGTGCCAGCAGCTTAGAGCGGGGGCTCCACCAAGAGACCCAGTACTTC. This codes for CASSLERGLHQETQYF.

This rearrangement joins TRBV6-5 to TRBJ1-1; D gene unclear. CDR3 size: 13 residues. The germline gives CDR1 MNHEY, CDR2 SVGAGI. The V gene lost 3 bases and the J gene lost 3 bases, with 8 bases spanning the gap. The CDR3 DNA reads TGTGCCAGCAGTTATGACTCTTACACTGAAGCTTTCTTT. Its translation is CASSYDSYTEAFF.

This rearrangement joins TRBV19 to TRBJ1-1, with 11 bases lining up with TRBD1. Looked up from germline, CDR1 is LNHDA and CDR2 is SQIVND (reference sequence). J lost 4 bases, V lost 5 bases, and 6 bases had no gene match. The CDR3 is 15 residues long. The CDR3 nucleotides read TGTGCCAGTAGTGGCCGGGACAGGGGGGTCACTGAAGCTTTCTTT. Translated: CASSGRDRGVTEAFF.

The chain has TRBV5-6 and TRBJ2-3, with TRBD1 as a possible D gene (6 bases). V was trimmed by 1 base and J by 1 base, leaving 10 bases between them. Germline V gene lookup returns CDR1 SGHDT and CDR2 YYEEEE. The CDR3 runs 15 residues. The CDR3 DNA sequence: TGTGCCAGCAGCTTGCGGTACAGGGGCACAGATACGCAGTATTTT. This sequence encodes CASSLRYRGTDTQYF.

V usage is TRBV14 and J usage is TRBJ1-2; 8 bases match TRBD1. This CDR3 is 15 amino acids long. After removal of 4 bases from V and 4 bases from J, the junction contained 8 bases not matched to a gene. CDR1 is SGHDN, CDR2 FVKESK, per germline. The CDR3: CASSLGTGPSYGYTF. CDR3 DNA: TGTGCCAGCAGCCTTGGGACAGGCCCTAGCTATGGCTACACCTTC.

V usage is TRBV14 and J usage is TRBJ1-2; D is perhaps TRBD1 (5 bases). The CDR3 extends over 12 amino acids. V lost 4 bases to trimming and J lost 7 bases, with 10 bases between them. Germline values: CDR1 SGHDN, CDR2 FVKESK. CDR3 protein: CASSPDGGGYTF. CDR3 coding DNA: TGTGCCAGCAGCCCCGACGGGGGTGGCTACACCTTC. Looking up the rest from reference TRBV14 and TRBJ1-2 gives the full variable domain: EAGVTQFPSHSVIEKGQTVTLRCDPISGHDNLYWYRRVMGKEIKFLLHFVKESKQDESGMPNNRFLAERTGGTYSTLKVQPAELEDSGVYFCASSPDGGGYTFGSGTRLTVV.

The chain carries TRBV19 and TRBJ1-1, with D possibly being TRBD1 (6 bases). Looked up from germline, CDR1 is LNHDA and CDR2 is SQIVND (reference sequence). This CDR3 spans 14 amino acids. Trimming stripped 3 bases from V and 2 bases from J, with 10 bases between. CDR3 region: CASSIWTDNTEAFF. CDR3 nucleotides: TGTGCCAGTAGTATTTGGACAGATAACACTGAAGCTTTCTTT.

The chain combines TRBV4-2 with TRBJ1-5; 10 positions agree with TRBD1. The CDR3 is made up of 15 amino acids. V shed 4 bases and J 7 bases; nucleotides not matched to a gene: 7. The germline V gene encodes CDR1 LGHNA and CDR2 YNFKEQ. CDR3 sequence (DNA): TGTGCCAGCAGCCCCTCCGGGACAGGGGACCAGCCCCAGCATTTT. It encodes CASSPSGTGDQPQHF.

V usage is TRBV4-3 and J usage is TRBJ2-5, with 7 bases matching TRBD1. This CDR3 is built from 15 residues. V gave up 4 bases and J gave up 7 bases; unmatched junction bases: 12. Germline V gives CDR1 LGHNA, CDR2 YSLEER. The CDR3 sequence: CASSPPRRQGLTQYF. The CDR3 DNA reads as TGCGCCAGCAGCCCCCCGCGGAGACAGGGATTGACCCAGTACTTC.

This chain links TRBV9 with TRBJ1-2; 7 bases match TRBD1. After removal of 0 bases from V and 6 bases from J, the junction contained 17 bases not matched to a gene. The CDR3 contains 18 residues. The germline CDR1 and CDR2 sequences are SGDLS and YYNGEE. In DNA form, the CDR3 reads TGTGCCAGCAGCGTAGCCGTTGTAACAGGGGAGTTTGGGCATGGCTACACCTTC. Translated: CASSVAVVTGEFGHGYTF.

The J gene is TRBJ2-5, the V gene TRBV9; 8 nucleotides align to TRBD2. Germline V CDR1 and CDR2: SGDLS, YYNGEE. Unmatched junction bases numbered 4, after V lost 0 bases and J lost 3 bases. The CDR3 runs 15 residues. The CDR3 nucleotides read TGTGCCAGCAGCGTAGGAGGACTAGCCAAAGAGACCCAGTACTTC. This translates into CASSVGGLAKETQYF.